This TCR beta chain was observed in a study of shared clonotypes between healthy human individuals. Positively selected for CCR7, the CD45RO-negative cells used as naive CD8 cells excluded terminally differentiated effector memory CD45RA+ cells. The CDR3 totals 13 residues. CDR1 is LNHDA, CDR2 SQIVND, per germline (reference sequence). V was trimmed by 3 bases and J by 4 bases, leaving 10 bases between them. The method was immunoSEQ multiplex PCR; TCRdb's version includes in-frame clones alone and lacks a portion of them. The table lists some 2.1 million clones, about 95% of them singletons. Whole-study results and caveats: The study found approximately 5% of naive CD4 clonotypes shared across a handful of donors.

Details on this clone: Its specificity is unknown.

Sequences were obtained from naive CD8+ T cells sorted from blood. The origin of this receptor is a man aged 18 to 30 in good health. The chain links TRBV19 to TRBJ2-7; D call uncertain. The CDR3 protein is CASSITLLYEQYF. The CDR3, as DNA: TGTGCCAGTAGTATTACCCTCTTATACGAGCAGTACTTC.